This TCR beta chain appears in the sequencing data of a study of T cell responses to AZD1222 COVID-19 vaccine. Sequencing was performed with immunoSEQ multiplex PCR; in TCRdb, only in-frame clones are kept and a portion is missing. In the table there are about 130,000 clones, roughly 93% of which are singletons. The CDR3 is 16 residues long. Germline values: CDR1 LNHDA, CDR2 SQIVND (reference sequence). V was cut by 6 bases and J by 0 bases, with 15 bases left in between. This chain uses TRBV19 with TRBJ2-1; D might be TRBD2 (6 bases). The material sequenced was peripheral blood, taken 28 days after the second AZD1222 dose. This receptor was identified in an adult who received the AZD1222 COVID-19 vaccine. As DNA, the CDR3 is TGTGCCAGTAGAAATCTAGCGTGGAGCTCCTACAATGAGCAGTTCTTC. Its protein product is CASRNLAWSSYNEQFF.